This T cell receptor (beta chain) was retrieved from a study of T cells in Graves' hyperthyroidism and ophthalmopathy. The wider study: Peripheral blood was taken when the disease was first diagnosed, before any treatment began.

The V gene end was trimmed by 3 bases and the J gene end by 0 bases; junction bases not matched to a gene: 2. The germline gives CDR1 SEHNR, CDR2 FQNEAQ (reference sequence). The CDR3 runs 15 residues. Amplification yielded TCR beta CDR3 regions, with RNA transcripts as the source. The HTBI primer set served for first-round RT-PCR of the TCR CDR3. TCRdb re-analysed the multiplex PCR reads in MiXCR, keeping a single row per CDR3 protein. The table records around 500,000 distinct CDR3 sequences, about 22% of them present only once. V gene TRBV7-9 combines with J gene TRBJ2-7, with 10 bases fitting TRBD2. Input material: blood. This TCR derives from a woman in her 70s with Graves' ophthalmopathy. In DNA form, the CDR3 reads TGTGCCAGCAGCTTTAGCGGGGGGAGCTCCTACGAGCAGTACTTC. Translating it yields CASSFSGGSSYEQYF.